The sequence of this T cell receptor (beta chain) was determined in a study of blood T cell repertoires in COVID-19. The overall study: Samples came from the United States, Italy and Spain, spanning acute and convalescent COVID-19.

This CDR3 has 17 amino acids. Trimming removed 0 bases at V and 3 bases at J, with 16 bases between. Germline CDR1 and CDR2: SGHRS and YFSETQ. This clone has only a few counts. In the study's own analysis: Amplified reference gene primers provided the basis for estimating nucleated cell counts. Here immunoSEQ multiplex PCR was the method, and the copy in TCRdb shows in-frame clones only, minus some. V and J calls and clone size are given by that table; D and trimming were obtained from the DNA. The sample lists almost 55,000 clones, around four fifths occurring once. The receptor comes from a man aged 50-59 years with acute or convalescent COVID-19. The sequenced sample consisted of peripheral blood. The genes are TRBV5-1 and TRBJ1-3; TRBD1 might be the D (6 bases). The chain's CDR3 is CASSLEPGQLFGNTIYF. Here the CDR3 DNA reads TGCGCCAGCAGCTTGGAACCGGGACAACTCTTTGGAAACACCATATATTTT.